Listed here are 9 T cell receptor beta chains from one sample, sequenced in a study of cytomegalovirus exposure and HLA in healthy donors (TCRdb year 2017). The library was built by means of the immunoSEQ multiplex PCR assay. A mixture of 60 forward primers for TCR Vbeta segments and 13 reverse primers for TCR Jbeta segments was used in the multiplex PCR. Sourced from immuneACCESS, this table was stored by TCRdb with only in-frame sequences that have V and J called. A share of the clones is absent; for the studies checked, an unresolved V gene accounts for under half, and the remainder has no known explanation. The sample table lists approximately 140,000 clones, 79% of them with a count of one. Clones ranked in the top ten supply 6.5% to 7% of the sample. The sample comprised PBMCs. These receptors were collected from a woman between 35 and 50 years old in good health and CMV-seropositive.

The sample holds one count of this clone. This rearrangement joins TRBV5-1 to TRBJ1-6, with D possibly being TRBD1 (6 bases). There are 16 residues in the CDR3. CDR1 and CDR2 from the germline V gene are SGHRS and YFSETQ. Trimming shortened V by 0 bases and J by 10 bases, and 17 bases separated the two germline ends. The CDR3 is CASSLETQGLRSPLHF. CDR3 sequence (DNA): TGCGCCAGCAGCTTGGAAACTCAGGGGCTAAGATCACCCCTCCACTTT.

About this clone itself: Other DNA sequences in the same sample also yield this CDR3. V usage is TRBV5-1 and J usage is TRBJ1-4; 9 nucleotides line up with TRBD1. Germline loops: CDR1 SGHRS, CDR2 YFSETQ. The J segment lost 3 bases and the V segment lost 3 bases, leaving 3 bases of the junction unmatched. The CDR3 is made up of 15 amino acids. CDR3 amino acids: CASSSQGAPNEKLFF. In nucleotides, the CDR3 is TGCGCCAGCAGCTCACAGGGGGCACCTAATGAAAAACTGTTTTTT.

Written as DNA, the CDR3 is TGTGCCAGCAAGTCCGGTCGAGAGGCAAACTATGGCTACACCTTC. It yields the protein CASKSGREANYGYTF. The chain recombines TRBV6-5 with TRBJ1-2; D ambiguous. This CDR3 region has 15 residues. Germline assignment: CDR1 MNHEY and CDR2 SVGAGI. V was trimmed by 7 bases and J by 2 bases, leaving 17 bases between them.

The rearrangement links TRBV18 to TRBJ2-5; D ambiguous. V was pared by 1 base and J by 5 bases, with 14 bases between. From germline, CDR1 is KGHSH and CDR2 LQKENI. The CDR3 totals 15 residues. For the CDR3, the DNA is TGTGCCAGCTCACCACTGATGACAAGTGGGGAGACCCAGTACTTC. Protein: CASSPLMTSGETQYF. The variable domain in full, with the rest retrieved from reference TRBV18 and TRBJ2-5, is NAGVMQNPRHLVRRRGQEARLRCSPMKGHSHVYWYRQLPEEGLKFMVYLQKENIIDESGMPKERFSAEFPKEGPSILRIQQVVRGDSAAYFCASSPLMTSGETQYFGPGTRLLVL.

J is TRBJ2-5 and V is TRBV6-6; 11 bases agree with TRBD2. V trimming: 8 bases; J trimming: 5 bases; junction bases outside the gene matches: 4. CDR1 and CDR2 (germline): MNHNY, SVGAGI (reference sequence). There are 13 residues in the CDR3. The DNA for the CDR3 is TGTGCCAGCCGCAGGACTAGCGGGGAGACCCAGTACTTC. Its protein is CASRRTSGETQYF.

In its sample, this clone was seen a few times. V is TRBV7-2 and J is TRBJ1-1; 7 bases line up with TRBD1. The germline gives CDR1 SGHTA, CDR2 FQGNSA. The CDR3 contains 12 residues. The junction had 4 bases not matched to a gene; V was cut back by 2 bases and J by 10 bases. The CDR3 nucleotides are TGTGCCAGCAGCTTAAACAGGGGAGCAGCTTTCTTT. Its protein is CASSLNRGAAFF. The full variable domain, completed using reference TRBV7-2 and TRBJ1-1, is GAGVSQSPSNKVTEKGKDVELRCDPISGHTALYWYRQSLGQGLEFLIYFQGNSAPDKSGLPSDRFSAERTGGSVSTLTIQRTQQEDSAVYLCASSLNRGAAFFGQGTRLTVV.

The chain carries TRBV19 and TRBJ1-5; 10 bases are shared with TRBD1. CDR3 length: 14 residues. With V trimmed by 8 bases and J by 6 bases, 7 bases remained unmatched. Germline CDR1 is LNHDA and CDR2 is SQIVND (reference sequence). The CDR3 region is CASEDRGGIQPQHF. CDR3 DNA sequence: TGTGCCAGTGAGGACAGGGGGGGCATTCAGCCCCAGCATTTT.

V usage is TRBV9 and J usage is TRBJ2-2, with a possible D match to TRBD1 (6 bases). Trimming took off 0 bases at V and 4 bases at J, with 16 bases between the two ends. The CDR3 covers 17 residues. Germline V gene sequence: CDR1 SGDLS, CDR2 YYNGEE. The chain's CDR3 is CASSVANYRVFTGELFF. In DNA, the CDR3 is TGTGCCAGCAGCGTAGCTAATTACAGGGTTTTCACCGGGGAGCTGTTTTTT.

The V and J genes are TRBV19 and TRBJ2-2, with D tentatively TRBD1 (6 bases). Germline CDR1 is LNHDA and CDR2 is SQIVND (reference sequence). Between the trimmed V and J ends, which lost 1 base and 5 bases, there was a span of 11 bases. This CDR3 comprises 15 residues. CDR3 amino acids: CASSIARGATGELFF. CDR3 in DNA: TGTGCCAGTAGTATAGCCAGGGGAGCGACCGGGGAGCTGTTTTTT.